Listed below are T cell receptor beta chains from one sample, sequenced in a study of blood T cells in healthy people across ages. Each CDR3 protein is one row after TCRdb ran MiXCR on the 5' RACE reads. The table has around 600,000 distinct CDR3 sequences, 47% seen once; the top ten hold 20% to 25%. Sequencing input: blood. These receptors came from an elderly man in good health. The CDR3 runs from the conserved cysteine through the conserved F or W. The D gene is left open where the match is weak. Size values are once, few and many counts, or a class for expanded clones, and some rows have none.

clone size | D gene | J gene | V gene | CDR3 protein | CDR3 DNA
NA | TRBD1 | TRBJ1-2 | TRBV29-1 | CSGSDRDYGYTF | TGCAGCGGTAGCGACAGGGACTATGGCTACACCTTC
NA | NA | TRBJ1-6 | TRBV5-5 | CASSLLEARVRSPLHF | TGTGCCAGCAGCCTCCTTGAGGCCAGGGTTCGTTCACCCCTCCACTTT
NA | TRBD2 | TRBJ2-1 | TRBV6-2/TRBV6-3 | CASRSGLAGVDEQFF | TGTGCCAGCCGCTCGGGACTAGCGGGAGTGGATGAGCAGTTCTTC
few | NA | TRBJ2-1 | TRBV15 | CATSRPGMDHNEQFF | TGTGCCACCAGCAGGCCGGGAATGGACCACAATGAGCAGTTCTTC
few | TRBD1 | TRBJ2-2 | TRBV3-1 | CASSYRQGVRNTGELFF | TGTGCCAGCAGCTACAGACAGGGCGTAAGGAACACCGGGGAGCTGTTTTTT
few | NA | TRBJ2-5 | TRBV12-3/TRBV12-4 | CASSSESMGQETQYF | TGTGCCAGCAGTTCAGAAAGTATGGGCCAAGAGACCCAGTACTTC
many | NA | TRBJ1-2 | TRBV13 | CASSLLGSLDSIYGYTF | TGTGCCAGCAGCTTATTGGGGTCCTTGGACAGCATCTATGGCTACACCTTC
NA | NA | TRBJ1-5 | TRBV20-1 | CSARGQFNQPQHF | TGCAGTGCTAGAGGACAGTTCAATCAGCCCCAGCATTTT
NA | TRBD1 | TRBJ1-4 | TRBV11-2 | CASSLEAGGNEKLFF | TGTGCCAGCAGCTTAGAAGCAGGGGGGAACGAAAAACTGTTTTTT
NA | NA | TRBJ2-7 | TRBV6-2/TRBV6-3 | CASSYRGLGGEQYF | TGTGCCAGCAGTTACCGTGGCCTAGGAGGCGAGCAGTACTTC
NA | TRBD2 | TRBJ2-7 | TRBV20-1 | CSADSGGATYEQYF | TGCAGTGCCGATTCGGGAGGGGCGACCTACGAGCAGTACTTC
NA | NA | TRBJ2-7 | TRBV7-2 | CASSLPQGPYEQYF | TGTGCCAGCAGCTTACCCCAGGGCCCCTACGAGCAGTACTTC
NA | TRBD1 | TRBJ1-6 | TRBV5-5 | CASSSYRGGDNSLLHF | TGTGCCAGCAGCTCTTACAGGGGTGGGGATAATTCACTCCTCCACTTT
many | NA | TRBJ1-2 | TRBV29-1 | CSVAAPDNYGYTF | TGCAGCGTTGCAGCCCCAGACAACTATGGCTACACCTTC
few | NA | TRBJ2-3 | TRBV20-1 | CSAKSEDGSTDTQYF | TGCAGTGCGAAGTCGGAGGACGGTAGCACAGATACGCAGTATTTT
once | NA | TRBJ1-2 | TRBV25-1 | CASSANPRGFYGYTF | TGTGCCAGCAGTGCCAACCCGAGGGGGTTCTATGGCTACACCTTC
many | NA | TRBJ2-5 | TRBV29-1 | CSVGGSIQETQYF | TGCAGCGTTGGAGGCAGTATACAAGAGACCCAGTACTTC
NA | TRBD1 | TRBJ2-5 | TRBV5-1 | CASSSSSRTGGEQYF | TGCGCCAGCAGCTCGTCATCTCGGACAGGTGGGGAGCAGTACTTC
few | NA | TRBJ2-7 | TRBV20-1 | CSARPGFPYEQYF | TGCAGTGCTAGGCCCGGGTTTCCCTACGAGCAGTACTTC
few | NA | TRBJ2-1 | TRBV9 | CASSSSTGSHEQFF | TGTGCCAGCAGCTCCTCCACTGGCAGCCATGAGCAGTTCTTC
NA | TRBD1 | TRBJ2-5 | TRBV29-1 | CSVGTSGQGYETQYF | TGCAGCGTTGGAACCTCGGGACAGGGGTATGAGACCCAGTACTTC
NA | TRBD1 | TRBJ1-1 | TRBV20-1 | CSVGDATGGAFF | TGCAGTGTCGGTGACGCAACAGGGGGAGCTTTCTTT
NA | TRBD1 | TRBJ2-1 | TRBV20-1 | CSARKTGTGHYNEQFF | TGCAGTGCTAGGAAGACCGGGACAGGGCACTACAATGAGCAGTTCTTC
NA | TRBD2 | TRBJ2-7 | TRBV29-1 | CSVVPSGGEQYF | TGCAGCGTTGTCCCATCGGGGGGCGAGCAGTACTTC
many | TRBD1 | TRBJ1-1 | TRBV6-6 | CASRDSGGDTEAFF | TGTGCCAGCAGGGATTCAGGGGGTGACACTGAAGCTTTCTTT
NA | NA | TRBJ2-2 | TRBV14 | CASSQRRVDTGELFF | TGTGCCAGCAGCCAACGTCGGGTGGACACCGGGGAGCTGTTTTTT